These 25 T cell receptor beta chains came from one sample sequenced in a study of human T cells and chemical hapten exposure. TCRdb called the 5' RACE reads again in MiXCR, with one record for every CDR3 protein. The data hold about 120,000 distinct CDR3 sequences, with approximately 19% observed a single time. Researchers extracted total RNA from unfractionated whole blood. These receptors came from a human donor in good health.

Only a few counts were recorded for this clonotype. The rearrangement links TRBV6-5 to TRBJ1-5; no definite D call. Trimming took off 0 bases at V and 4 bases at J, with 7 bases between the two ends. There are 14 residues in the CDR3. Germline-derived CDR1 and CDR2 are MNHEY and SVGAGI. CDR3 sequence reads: CASSYSRRNQPQHF. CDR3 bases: TGTGCCAGCAGTTACTCGAGACGGAATCAGCCCCAGCATTTT.

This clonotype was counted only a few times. The CDR3 region is CASSPRGRDYGYTF. Written as DNA, the CDR3 is TGTGCCAGCAGTCCTCGCGGAAGGGACTATGGCTACACCTTC. The chain couples TRBV2 to TRBJ1-2, with D unresolved. The germline V gene has CDR1 SNHLY and CDR2 FYNNEI. With 5 bases removed from V and 3 bases from J, the gap between germline ends came to 13 bases. The CDR3 consists of 14 residues.

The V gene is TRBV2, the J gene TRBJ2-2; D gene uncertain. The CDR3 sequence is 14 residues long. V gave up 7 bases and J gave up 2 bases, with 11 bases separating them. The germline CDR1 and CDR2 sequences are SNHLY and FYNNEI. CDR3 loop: CASKIRINTGELFF. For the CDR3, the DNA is TGTGCCAGCAAGATACGCATTAACACCGGGGAGCTGTTTTTT.

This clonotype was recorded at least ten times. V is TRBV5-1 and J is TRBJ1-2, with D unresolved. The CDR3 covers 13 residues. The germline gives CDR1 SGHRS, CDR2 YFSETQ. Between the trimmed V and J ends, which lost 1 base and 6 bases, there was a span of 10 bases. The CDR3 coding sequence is TGCGCCAGCAGCTTGCTGGTTACGGATGGCTACACCTTC. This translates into CASSLLVTDGYTF.

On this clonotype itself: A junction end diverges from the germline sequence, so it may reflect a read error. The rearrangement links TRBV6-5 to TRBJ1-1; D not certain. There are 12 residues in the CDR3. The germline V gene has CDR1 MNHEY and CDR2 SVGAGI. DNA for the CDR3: TGTGCCAGCTGGGCAGGCCTTTCTGAGGCTTTCTTT. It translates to CASWAGLSEAFF.

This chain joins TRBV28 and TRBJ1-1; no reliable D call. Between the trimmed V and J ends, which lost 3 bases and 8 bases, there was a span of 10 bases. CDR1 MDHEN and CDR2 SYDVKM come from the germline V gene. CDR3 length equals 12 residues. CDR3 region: CASSFLLSEAFF. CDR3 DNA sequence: TGTGCCAGCAGTTTTCTACTAAGCGAAGCTTTCTTT.

In nucleotides, the CDR3 is TGTGCCAGCAGTTTAGGAGGGGGAGGGAACACTGAAGCTTTCTTT. Translation gives CASSLGGGGNTEAFF. The chain uses TRBV12-3 or TRBV12-4 and TRBJ1-1, with TRBD1 as a possible D gene (6 bases). This CDR3 comprises 15 residues. The germline V and J ends were trimmed by 1 base and 1 base, with 10 bases remaining between them.

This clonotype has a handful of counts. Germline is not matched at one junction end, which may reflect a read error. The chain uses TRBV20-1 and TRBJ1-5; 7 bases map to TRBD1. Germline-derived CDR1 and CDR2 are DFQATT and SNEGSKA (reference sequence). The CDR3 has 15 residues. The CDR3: CSTSRVGQGDQPQHF. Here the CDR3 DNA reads TGCAGTACTAGCCGAGTTGGGCAGGGGGACCAGCCCCAGCATTTT.

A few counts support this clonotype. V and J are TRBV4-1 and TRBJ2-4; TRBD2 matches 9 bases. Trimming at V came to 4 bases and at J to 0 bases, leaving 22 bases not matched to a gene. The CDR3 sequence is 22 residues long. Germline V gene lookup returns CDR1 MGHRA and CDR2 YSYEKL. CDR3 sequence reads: CASSLLPSSGARSYIAKNIQYF. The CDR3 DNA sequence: TGCGCCAGCAGCCTTCTGCCCTCTAGCGGGGCCAGGTCCTATATAGCCAAAAACATTCAGTACTTC.

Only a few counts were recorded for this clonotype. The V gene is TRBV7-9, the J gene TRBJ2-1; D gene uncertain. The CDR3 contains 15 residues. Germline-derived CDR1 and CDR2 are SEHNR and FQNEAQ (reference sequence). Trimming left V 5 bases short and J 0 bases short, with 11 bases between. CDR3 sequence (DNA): TGTGCCAGCAGCCAGACTTCTAGCTCCTACAATGAGCAGTTCTTC. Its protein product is CASSQTSSSYNEQFF. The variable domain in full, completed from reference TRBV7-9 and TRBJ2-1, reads DTGVSQNPRHKITKRGQNVTFRCDPISEHNRLYWYRQTLGQGPEFLTYFQNEAQLEKSRLLSDRFSAERPKGSFSTLEIQRTEQGDSAMYLCASSQTSSSYNEQFFGPGTRLTVL.

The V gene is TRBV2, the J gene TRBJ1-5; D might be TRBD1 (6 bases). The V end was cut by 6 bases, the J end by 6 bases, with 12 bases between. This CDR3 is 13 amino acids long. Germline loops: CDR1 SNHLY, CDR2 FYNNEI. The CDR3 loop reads CASRRTVLQPQHF. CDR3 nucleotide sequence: TGTGCCAGCAGGCGGACAGTGCTTCAGCCCCAGCATTTT.

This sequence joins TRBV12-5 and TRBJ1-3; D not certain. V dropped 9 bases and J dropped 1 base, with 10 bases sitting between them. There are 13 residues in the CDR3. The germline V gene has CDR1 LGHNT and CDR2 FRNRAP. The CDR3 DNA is TGTGCTAGCTCAGTGGGATCTGGAAACACCATATATTTT. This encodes CASSVGSGNTIYF. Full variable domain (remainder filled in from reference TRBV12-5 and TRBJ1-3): DARVTQTPRHKVTEMGQEVTMRCQPILGHNTVFWYRQTMMQGLELLAYFRNRAPLDDSGMPKDRFSAEMPDATLATLKIQPSEPRDSAVYFCASSVGSGNTIYFGEGSWLTVV.

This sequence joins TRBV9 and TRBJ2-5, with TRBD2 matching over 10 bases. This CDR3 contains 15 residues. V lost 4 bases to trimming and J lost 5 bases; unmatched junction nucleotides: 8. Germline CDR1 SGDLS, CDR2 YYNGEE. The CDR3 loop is CASSTLAGMIETQYF. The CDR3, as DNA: TGTGCCAGCAGCACACTAGCGGGAATGATTGAGACCCAGTACTTC. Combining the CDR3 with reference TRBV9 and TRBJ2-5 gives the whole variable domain DSGVTQTPKHLITATGQRVTLRCSPRSGDLSVYWYQQSLDQGLQFLIQYYNGEERAKGNILERFSAQQFPDLHSELNLSSLELGDSALYFCASSTLAGMIETQYFGPGTRLLVL.

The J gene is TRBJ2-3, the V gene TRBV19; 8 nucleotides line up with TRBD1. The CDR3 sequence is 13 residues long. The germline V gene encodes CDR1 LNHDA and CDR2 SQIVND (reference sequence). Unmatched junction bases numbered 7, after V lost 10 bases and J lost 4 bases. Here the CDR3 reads CATRPGGADTQYF. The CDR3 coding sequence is TGTGCCACCCGTCCAGGGGGCGCAGATACGCAGTATTTT.

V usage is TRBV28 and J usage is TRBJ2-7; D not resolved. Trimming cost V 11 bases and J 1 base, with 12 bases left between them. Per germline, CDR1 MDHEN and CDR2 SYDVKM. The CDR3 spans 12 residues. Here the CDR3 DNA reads TGTGCCCACCAGGCAGGTTCCTACGAGCAGTACTTC. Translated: CAHQAGSYEQYF.

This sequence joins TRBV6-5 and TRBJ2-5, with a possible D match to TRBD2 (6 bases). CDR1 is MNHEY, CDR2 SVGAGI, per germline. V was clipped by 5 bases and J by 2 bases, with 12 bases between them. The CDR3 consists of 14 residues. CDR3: CASSRDRGQETQYF. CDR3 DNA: TGTGCCAGCAGTCGGGACCGGGGGCAAGAGACCCAGTACTTC.

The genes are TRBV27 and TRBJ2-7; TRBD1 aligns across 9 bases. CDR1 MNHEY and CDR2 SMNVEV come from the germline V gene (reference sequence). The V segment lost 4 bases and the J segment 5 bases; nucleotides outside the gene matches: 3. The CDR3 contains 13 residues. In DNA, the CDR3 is TGTGCCAGCAGTTCCCGGGACAGGGACGAGCAGTACTTC. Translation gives CASSSRDRDEQYF.

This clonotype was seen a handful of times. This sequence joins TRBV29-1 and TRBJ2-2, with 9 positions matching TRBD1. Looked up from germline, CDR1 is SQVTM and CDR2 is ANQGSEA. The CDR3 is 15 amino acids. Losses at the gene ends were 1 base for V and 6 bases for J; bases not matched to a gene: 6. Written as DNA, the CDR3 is TGCAGCGTTGAAGTGGCGGGACAGGGATCCGGGGAGCTGTTTTTT. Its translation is CSVEVAGQGSGELFF.

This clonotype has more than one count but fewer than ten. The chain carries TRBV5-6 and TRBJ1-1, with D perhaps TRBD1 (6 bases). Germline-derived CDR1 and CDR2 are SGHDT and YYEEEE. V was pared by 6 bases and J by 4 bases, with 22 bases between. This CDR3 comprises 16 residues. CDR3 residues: CASTRPGTPWGTEAFF. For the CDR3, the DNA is TGTGCCAGCACTCGTCCCGGGACACCCTGGGGCACTGAAGCTTTCTTT.

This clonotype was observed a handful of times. CDR3 sequence: CASSRVKGMEAFF. CDR3 in DNA: TGTGCCAGCTCCCGGGTAAAAGGGATGGAAGCTTTCTTT. V is TRBV12-3 or TRBV12-4 and J is TRBJ1-1; D unclear. The V and J ends lost 8 bases and 8 bases respectively, with 18 bases between them. The CDR3 length is 13 residues.

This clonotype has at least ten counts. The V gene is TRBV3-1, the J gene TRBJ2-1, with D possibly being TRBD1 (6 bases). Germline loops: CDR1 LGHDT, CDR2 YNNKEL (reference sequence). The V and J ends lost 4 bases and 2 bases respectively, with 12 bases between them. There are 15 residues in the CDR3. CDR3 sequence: CASSPSRGTYNEQFF. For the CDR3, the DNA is TGTGCCAGCAGCCCTAGCAGGGGAACCTACAATGAGCAGTTCTTC.

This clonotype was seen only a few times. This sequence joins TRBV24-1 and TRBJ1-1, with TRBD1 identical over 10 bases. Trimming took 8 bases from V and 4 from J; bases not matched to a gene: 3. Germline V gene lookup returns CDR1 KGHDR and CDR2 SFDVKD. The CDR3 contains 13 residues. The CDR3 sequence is CATTRTGGTEAFF. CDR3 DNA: TGTGCCACCACTCGGACAGGGGGCACTGAAGCTTTCTTT.

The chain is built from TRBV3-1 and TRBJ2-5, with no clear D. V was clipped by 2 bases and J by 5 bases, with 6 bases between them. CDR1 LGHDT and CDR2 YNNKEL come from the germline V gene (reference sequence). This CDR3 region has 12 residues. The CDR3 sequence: CASSQKPETQYF. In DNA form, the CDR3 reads TGTGCCAGCAGCCAAAAACCGGAGACCCAGTACTTC.

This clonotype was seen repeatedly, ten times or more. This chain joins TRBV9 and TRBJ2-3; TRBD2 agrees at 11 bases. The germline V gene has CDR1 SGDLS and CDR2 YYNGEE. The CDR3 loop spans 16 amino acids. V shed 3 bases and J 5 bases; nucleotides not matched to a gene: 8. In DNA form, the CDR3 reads TGTGCCAGCAGCGAGGAAGGTCTAGCGGGAGGAGATACGCAGTATTTT. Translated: CASSEEGLAGGDTQYF.

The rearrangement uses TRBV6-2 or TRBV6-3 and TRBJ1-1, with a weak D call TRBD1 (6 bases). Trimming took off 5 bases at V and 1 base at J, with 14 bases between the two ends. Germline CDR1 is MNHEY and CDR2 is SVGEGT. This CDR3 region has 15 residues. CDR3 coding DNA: TGTGCCAGCAGTCACTACCCGGACAGGAACACTGAAGCTTTCTTT. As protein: CASSHYPDRNTEAFF.